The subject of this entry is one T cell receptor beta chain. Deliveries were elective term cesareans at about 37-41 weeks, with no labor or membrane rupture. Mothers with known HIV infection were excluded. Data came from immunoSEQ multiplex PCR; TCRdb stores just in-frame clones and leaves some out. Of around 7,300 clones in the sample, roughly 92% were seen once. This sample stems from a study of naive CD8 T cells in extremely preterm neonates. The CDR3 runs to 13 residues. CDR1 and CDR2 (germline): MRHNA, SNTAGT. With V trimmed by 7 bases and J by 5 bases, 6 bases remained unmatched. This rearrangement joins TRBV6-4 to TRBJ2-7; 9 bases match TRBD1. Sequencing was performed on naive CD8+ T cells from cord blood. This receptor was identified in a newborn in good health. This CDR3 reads CASIPDRGHEQYF. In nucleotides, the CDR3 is TGTGCCAGCATCCCGGACAGGGGCCACGAGCAGTACTTC.